These 30 T cell receptor beta chains originate from one sample sequenced in a study of CD8 T cells in Susac syndrome. Roughly 0.45 to 1 ug RNA was reverse transcribed with random hexamers. TCRdb called the immunoSEQ multiplex PCR reads again in MiXCR, with one record for every CDR3 protein. Here the sample spans more than 100,000 distinct CDR3 sequences, 90% to 95% being singletons. Input material: CD4+ T cells from PBMCs. The source is a human donor in good health.

The CDR3: CASSPRSNTEAFF. For the CDR3, the DNA is TGTGCCAGCTCACCAAGATCCAATACTGAAGCTTTCTTT. This rearrangement joins TRBV18 to TRBJ1-1; D remains unclear. CDR1 is KGHSH and CDR2 is LQKENI in the germline V gene. The V gene lost 2 bases and the J gene lost 5 bases, with 9 bases spanning the gap. The CDR3 extends over 13 amino acids.

The rearrangement uses TRBV27 and TRBJ2-2; unclear D gene. Per the germline V gene, CDR1 is MNHEY and CDR2 is SMNVEV (reference sequence). Trimming stripped 2 bases from V and 4 bases from J, with 8 bases between. The CDR3 is made up of 14 amino acids. The CDR3 protein is CASSLVRSTGELFF. In DNA, the CDR3 is TGTGCCAGCAGTTTAGTAAGGAGCACCGGGGAGCTGTTTTTT.

The V call is TRBV29-1, the J call TRBJ2-1; no reliable D call. Germline values: CDR1 SQVTM, CDR2 ANQGSEA. Trimming took 4 bases from V and 10 from J, leaving 17 bases between them. The CDR3 is 13 amino acids. CDR3 DNA: TGCAGCGTTGTGCCAAGTCTCTTTGGCGAGCAGTTCTTC. This encodes CSVVPSLFGEQFF.

V gene TRBV29-1 combines with J gene TRBJ2-1; the D call may be TRBD1 or TRBD2 (5 bases each). Trimming pared 6 bases from V and 6 bases from J, leaving 18 bases between. CDR3 size: 14 residues. Germline-derived CDR1 and CDR2 are SQVTM and ANQGSEA. The CDR3 bases are TGCAGCGTGGGGCTGCGACTTGGGGGCAATGAGCAGTTCTTC. Amino acids: CSVGLRLGGNEQFF.

In DNA form, the CDR3 reads TGCAGCGTTGGGCAAGGCAGCAATCAGCCCCAGCATTTT. This encodes CSVGQGSNQPQHF. The chain employs TRBV29-1 and TRBJ1-5, with D hard to call. This CDR3 contains 13 residues. V dropped 4 bases and J dropped 1 base, with 8 bases sitting between them. Germline V gives CDR1 SQVTM, CDR2 ANQGSEA. The complete variable domain, with remaining parts taken from reference TRBV29-1 and TRBJ1-5, reads SAVISQKPSRDICQRGTSLTIQCQVDSQVTMMFWYRQQPGQSLTLIATANQGSEATYESGFVIDKFPISRPNLTFSTLTVSNMSPEDSSIYLCSVGQGSNQPQHFGDGTRLSIL.

The V gene is TRBV27, the J gene TRBJ2-7, with D possibly TRBD2 on 6 matching bases. CDR3 length: 13 amino acids. Trimming removed 3 bases at V and 3 bases at J, with 9 bases between. The V gene's germline CDR1 is MNHEY and CDR2 SMNVEV (reference sequence). The DNA for the CDR3 is TGTGCCAGCAGTTTTCGGGAGAACTACGAGCAGTACTTC. Translated, it gives CASSFRENYEQYF.

This clonotype was seen a few times. The chain carries TRBV19 and TRBJ2-7; tentatively, D is TRBD2 (6 bases). This CDR3 is 12 amino acids long. Trimming pared 5 bases from V and 6 bases from J, leaving 11 bases between. Germline V gene data show CDR1 as LNHDA and CDR2 as SQIVND (reference sequence). For the CDR3, the DNA is TGTGCCAGTAGTTTCGGGACTGGCGAGCAGTACTTC. Translation gives CASSFGTGEQYF.

This rearrangement joins TRBV2 to TRBJ2-4; D not certain. V lost 1 base and J lost 0, with 7 bases in between. The CDR3 is made up of 15 amino acids. Germline CDR1 reads SNHLY; CDR2 reads FYNNEI. CDR3 DNA sequence: TGTGCCAGCAGTGAAGGAGGATTAGCCAAAAACATTCAGTACTTC. Translated, it gives CASSEGGLAKNIQYF.

J is TRBJ2-5 and V is TRBV5-4; 8 bases align to TRBD1. Trimming at V came to 0 bases and at J to 5 bases, leaving 3 bases not matched to a gene. The germline CDR1 and CDR2 sequences are SGHNT and YYREEE (reference sequence). The CDR3 has 14 residues. The CDR3 is CASSLGTGSETQYF. CDR3 nucleotide sequence: TGTGCCAGCAGCTTGGGGACAGGGTCGGAGACCCAGTACTTC.

The genes are TRBV29-1 and TRBJ1-2, with D possibly TRBD1 on 5 matching bases. The CDR3 consists of 15 residues. Germline CDR1 SQVTM, CDR2 ANQGSEA. Trimming took off 6 bases at V and 4 bases at J, with 21 bases between the two ends. CDR3 sequence (DNA): TGCAGCGTCAAAAGTGGGGGAACCAATTTCTATGGCTACACCTTC. Translating gives CSVKSGGTNFYGYTF.

This sequence joins TRBV5-1 and TRBJ2-7; the D gene is possibly TRBD2 (6 bases). CDR1 and CDR2 from the germline V gene are SGHRS and YFSETQ. This CDR3 is built from 12 residues. Trimming shortened V by 4 bases and J by 4 bases, and 9 bases separated the two germline ends. CDR3 amino acids: CASSQEGYEQYF. The CDR3 nucleotides read TGCGCCAGCAGCCAGGAGGGGTACGAGCAGTACTTC.

The V call is TRBV28, the J call TRBJ2-1; 7 nucleotides match TRBD2. The CDR3 is 16 residues long. In germline, CDR1 is MDHEN, CDR2 SYDVKM. Germline trimming cut 1 base from V and 6 bases from J; bases unmatched to any gene: 9. The DNA of the CDR3 is TGTGCCAGCAGTTTATCTTTTGCTAGCGGTATCAATGAGCAGTTCTTC. Translating it yields CASSLSFASGINEQFF.

This chain uses TRBV2 with TRBJ1-5; D remains unclear. V was pared by 6 bases and J by 6 bases, with 12 bases between. CDR3 length equals 13 residues. Germline loops: CDR1 SNHLY, CDR2 FYNNEI. The CDR3 DNA sequence: TGTGCCAGCAGCGGAGGGATCAGTCAGCCCCAGCATTTT. It translates to CASSGGISQPQHF.

This sequence joins TRBV3-1 and TRBJ1-1; weak D call: TRBD1 (5 bases). CDR1 is LGHDT, CDR2 YNNKEL, per germline (reference sequence). The CDR3 covers 13 residues. The germline V and J ends were trimmed by 3 bases and 3 bases, with 8 bases remaining between them. CDR3 in DNA: TGTGCCAGCAGCCATCTGGGGGACACTGAAGCTTTCTTT. Translated, it gives CASSHLGDTEAFF.

The CDR3 DNA reads as TGTGCCAGCAGCCAAAAGCTCGGGCCCTCCTACGAGCAGTACTTC. Residues: CASSQKLGPSYEQYF. The chain is built from TRBV3-1 and TRBJ2-7; D is unclear. The CDR3 runs 15 residues. Germline V gives CDR1 LGHDT, CDR2 YNNKEL (reference sequence). The germline V and J ends were trimmed by 2 bases and 0 bases, with 11 bases remaining between them.

The chain carries TRBV7-9 and TRBJ1-2, with 9 nucleotides matching TRBD1. The V and J ends lost 4 bases and 7 bases, in that order; junction bases with no gene match: 7. The V gene's germline CDR1 is SEHNR and CDR2 FQNEAQ (reference sequence). The CDR3 extends over 14 amino acids. In nucleotides, the CDR3 is TGTGCCAGCAGCTCCCTACAGGGGGCAGGTGGCTACACCTTC. Its protein is CASSSLQGAGGYTF.

This clonotype was seen a handful of times. V usage is TRBV12-3 or TRBV12-4 and J usage is TRBJ2-7; D gene unclear. Trimming took off 5 bases at V and 3 bases at J, with 8 bases between the two ends. CDR3 length: 12 amino acids. The DNA for the CDR3 is TGTGCCAGCAGTGCTTGGAACTACGAGCAGTACTTC. Translated, it gives CASSAWNYEQYF.

The chain links TRBV6-1 to TRBJ2-7, with D hard to call. The CDR3 runs 14 residues. V lost 2 bases, J lost 0 bases, and 8 bases lay in between. Germline CDR1 and CDR2: MNHNS and SASEGT. The CDR3, as DNA: TGTGCCAGCAGTGAACAGGCAGGCTCCTACGAGCAGTACTTC. Amino acid sequence: CASSEQAGSYEQYF.

The rearrangement links TRBV7-2 to TRBJ1-3, with 9 nucleotides matching TRBD1. The CDR3 is 16 amino acids. Germline V gene data show CDR1 as SGHTA and CDR2 as FQGNSA. J was trimmed by 3 bases and V by 5 bases; bases with no gene match: 8. Here the CDR3 reads CASSLTGGIGGNTIYF. DNA of the CDR3: TGTGCCAGCAGCCTCACAGGGGGCATAGGTGGAAACACCATATATTTT. Variable domain in full (rest from reference TRBV7-2 and TRBJ1-3): GAGVSQSPSNKVTEKGKDVELRCDPISGHTALYWYRQSLGQGLEFLIYFQGNSAPDKSGLPSDRFSAERTGGSVSTLTIQRTQQEDSAVYLCASSLTGGIGGNTIYFGEGSWLTVV.

This chain uses TRBV7-9 with TRBJ2-5, with 7 bases matching TRBD1. This CDR3 is 15 amino acids long. J lost 2 bases, V lost 7 bases, and 10 bases had no gene match. Germline V gene data show CDR1 as SEHNR and CDR2 as FQNEAQ (reference sequence). The CDR3 spells CASTPSGQPQETQYF. Written as DNA, the CDR3 is TGTGCCAGCACCCCCTCGGGACAGCCACAAGAGACCCAGTACTTC.

The chain recombines TRBV9 with TRBJ2-3, with D possibly matching TRBD2 (5 bases). Germline V gene lookup returns CDR1 SGDLS and CDR2 YYNGEE. The CDR3 runs 12 residues. V was clipped by 7 bases and J by 3 bases, with 9 bases between them. The CDR3 coding sequence is TGTGCCAGCGGGAGTTGGACAGATACGCAGTATTTT. This encodes CASGSWTDTQYF.

This sequence joins TRBV24-1 and TRBJ2-2, with 7 bases lining up with TRBD1. The V gene end was trimmed by 4 bases and the J gene end by 4 bases; junction bases not matched to a gene: 8. The germline V gene has CDR1 KGHDR and CDR2 SFDVKD. The length of the CDR3 is 16 residues. The DNA for the CDR3 is TGTGCCACCAGTGAACCGACAGGGTTTGGCACCGGGGAGCTGTTTTTT. Translation: CATSEPTGFGTGELFF.

The rearrangement uses TRBV7-2 and TRBJ2-7; D tentatively reads TRBD1 or TRBD2 (6 bases each). This CDR3 is built from 14 residues. The V end was cut by 2 bases, the J end by 4 bases, with 12 bases between. Germline V gene sequence: CDR1 SGHTA, CDR2 FQGNSA. Written as DNA, the CDR3 is TGTGCCAGCAGCTTAAGTAGGGGGGAGTACGAGCAGTACTTC. This translates into CASSLSRGEYEQYF. Looking up the rest from reference TRBV7-2 and TRBJ2-7 gives the full variable domain: GAGVSQSPSNKVTEKGKDVELRCDPISGHTALYWYRQSLGQGLEFLIYFQGNSAPDKSGLPSDRFSAERTGGSVSTLTIQRTQQEDSAVYLCASSLSRGEYEQYFGPGTRLTVT.

V is TRBV3-1 and J is TRBJ2-3; D might be TRBD1 (5 bases). Germline assignment: CDR1 LGHDT and CDR2 YNNKEL (reference sequence). V lost 2 bases and J 9 bases, leaving 12 bases between the germline ends. The CDR3 is 13 amino acids. The CDR3 protein is CASSQIGAVTQYF. The CDR3 region has the DNA TGTGCCAGCAGCCAAATAGGGGCAGTCACGCAGTATTTT.

The gene calls are TRBV24-1 and TRBJ2-1; possible D gene TRBD1, 6 bases. Trimming removed 1 base from V and 9 bases from J, with 6 bases in between. The germline CDR1 and CDR2 sequences are KGHDR and SFDVKD. The CDR3 has 12 amino acids. The CDR3 sequence is CATSDLGGEQFF. CDR3 in DNA: TGTGCCACCAGTGATTTAGGGGGTGAGCAGTTCTTC.

There are a few counts of this clonotype. The V and J genes are TRBV12-3 or TRBV12-4 and TRBJ2-6; D is ambiguous. The CDR3 has 15 amino acids. The germline V and J ends were trimmed by 1 base and 0 bases, with 4 bases remaining between them. CDR3 nucleotides: TGTGCCAGCAGTTTAGTAAGCTCTGGGGCCAACGTCCTGACTTTC. Its translation: CASSLVSSGANVLTF.

This clonotype was counted once. The chain links TRBV2 to TRBJ2-2, with 7 bases fitting TRBD1. The CDR3 has 18 residues. Trimming removed 6 bases from V and 6 bases from J; junction bases left unmatched: 19. CDR1 and CDR2 from the germline V gene are SNHLY and FYNNEI. The CDR3 spells CASRAGTVSLSISGELFF. The CDR3 bases are TGTGCCAGCAGAGCCGGGACAGTTAGCCTTTCTATTTCCGGGGAGCTGTTTTTT.

This chain links TRBV10-3 with TRBJ2-7; no clear D. This CDR3 is built from 13 residues. Germline lookup yields CDR1 ENHRY and CDR2 SYGVKD. With 0 bases removed from V and 3 bases from J, the gap between germline ends came to 6 bases. The CDR3 region is CAISESVLYEQYF. CDR3 bases: TGTGCCATCAGTGAGTCTGTCCTCTACGAGCAGTACTTC.

This clonotype was picked up one time. The chain couples TRBV7-2 to TRBJ2-7; a weak D match, TRBD2 (6 bases). CDR3 size: 17 residues. Germline values: CDR1 SGHTA, CDR2 FQGNSA. The germline V and J ends were trimmed by 1 base and 1 base, with 17 bases remaining between them. The CDR3 DNA sequence: TGTGCCAGCAGCTTAGGGGTCGGGGGTGGCCGTTCCTACGAGCAGTACTTC. Its translation is CASSLGVGGGRSYEQYF.

This clonotype has only one observation. The gene calls are TRBV5-1 and TRBJ2-1; TRBD1 agrees at 8 bases. The length of the CDR3 is 13 residues. The V and J ends lost 5 bases and 6 bases, in that order; junction bases with no gene match: 4. The germline gives CDR1 SGHRS, CDR2 YFSETQ. The CDR3 sequence is CASSLGQGNEQFF. The CDR3, as DNA: TGCGCCAGCAGTTTAGGACAGGGCAATGAGCAGTTCTTC.